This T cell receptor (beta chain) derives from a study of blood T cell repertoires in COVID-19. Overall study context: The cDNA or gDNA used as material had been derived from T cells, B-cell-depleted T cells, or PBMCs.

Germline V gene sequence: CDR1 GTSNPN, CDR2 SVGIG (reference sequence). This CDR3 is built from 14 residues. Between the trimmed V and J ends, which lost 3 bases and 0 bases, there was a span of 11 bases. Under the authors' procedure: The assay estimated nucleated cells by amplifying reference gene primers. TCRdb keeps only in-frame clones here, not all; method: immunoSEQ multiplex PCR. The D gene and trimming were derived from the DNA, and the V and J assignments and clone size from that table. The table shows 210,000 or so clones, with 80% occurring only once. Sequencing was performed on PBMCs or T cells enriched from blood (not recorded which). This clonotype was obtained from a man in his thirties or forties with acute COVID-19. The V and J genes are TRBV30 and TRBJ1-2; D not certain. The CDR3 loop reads CAWRVPTPNYGYTF. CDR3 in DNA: TGTGCCTGGAGAGTCCCCACTCCTAACTATGGCTACACCTTC.